The 31 T cell receptor beta chains below all came from one sample that was sequenced in a study of shared clonotypes between healthy human individuals. The protocol was immunoSEQ multiplex PCR, while the TCRdb copy is restricted to in-frame clones and leaves out a portion. Of more than 1.2 million clones listed, 98% to 99% are singletons. The specimen sequenced was naive CD4+ T cells sorted from blood. Subset given: CD45RA+ positively selected. These receptors all stem from a man younger than 40 in good health.

In nucleotides, the CDR3 is TGTGCCAGCTCACCACGGGAAGGCGGGAACTATGGCTACACCTTC. Its protein is CASSPREGGNYGYTF. This sequence joins TRBV18 and TRBJ1-2; D is undetermined. V was cut by 1 base and J by 2 bases, with 11 bases left in between. From germline, CDR1 is KGHSH and CDR2 LQKENI. There are 15 residues in the CDR3.

Notes on this clone: This CDR3 is also generated by other DNA sequences in the sample. V gene TRBV5-4 combines with J gene TRBJ2-1; 11 nucleotides agree with TRBD2. The CDR3 consists of 15 residues. The trim removed 4 bases at V and 4 bases at J, leaving 4 bases unmatched. Per germline, CDR1 SGHNT and CDR2 YYREEE (reference sequence). The CDR3 DNA reads TGTGCCAGCAGCCCCACTAGCGGGAGTTACAATGAGCAGTTCTTC. Protein: CASSPTSGSYNEQFF.

The chain joins TRBV23-1 to TRBJ2-1; 7 bases align to TRBD2. TRBV23-1 is treated as an ORF (open reading frame) with a function not yet certain. The J segment lost 6 bases and the V segment lost 1 base, leaving 9 bases of the junction unmatched. CDR3 length: 16 residues. CDR3 protein: CASSQCVVQRGNEQFF. Here the CDR3 DNA reads TGCGCCAGCAGTCAATGCGTCGTCCAGCGGGGCAATGAGCAGTTCTTC.

The CDR3 loop reads CASSPLAGLAGQPQHF. The CDR3 bases are TGTGCCAGCAGTCCTTTAGCGGGGTTAGCAGGGCAGCCCCAGCATTTT. The V call is TRBV27, the J call TRBJ1-5; TRBD1 might be the D (5 bases). The germline V gene has CDR1 MNHEY and CDR2 SMNVEV (reference sequence). The V end lost 5 bases, the J end lost 7 bases, and 21 bases lay between the germline ends. This CDR3 has 16 residues.

CDR3 loop: CASNRQNQPQHF. Written as DNA, the CDR3 is TGTGCCAGCAATAGACAGAATCAGCCCCAGCATTTT. The V gene is TRBV6-6, the J gene TRBJ1-5; weak D call: TRBD1 (5 bases). CDR1 and CDR2 (germline): MNHNY, SVGAGI (reference sequence). This CDR3 has 12 residues. V was clipped by 7 bases and J by 4 bases, with 8 bases between them.

Concerning this clone: The junction shows a germline mismatch at one end, possibly a read error. The gene calls are TRBV5-6 and TRBJ2-5; D unclear. The CDR3 is 13 amino acids. Germline CDR1 is SGHDT and CDR2 is YYEEEE. The CDR3 sequence: CASSLTDQETRYF. The CDR3 nucleotides are TGTGCCAGCAGCTTAACGGACCAAGAGACCCGGTACTTC.

This rearrangement joins TRBV7-9 to TRBJ1-2; D not certain. The CDR3 is 13 residues long. CDR1 is SEHNR and CDR2 is FQNEAQ in the germline V gene (reference sequence). V lost 1 base and J lost 7, with 10 bases in between. CDR3 protein: CASSLGGMTGYTF. CDR3 DNA sequence: TGTGCCAGCAGCTTAGGAGGAATGACTGGCTACACCTTC. Full variable domain (remainder filled in from reference TRBV7-9 and TRBJ1-2): DTGVSQNPRHKITKRGQNVTFRCDPISEHNRLYWYRQTLGQGPEFLTYFQNEAQLEKSRLLSDRFSAERPKGSFSTLEIQRTEQGDSAMYLCASSLGGMTGYTFGSGTRLTVV.

The chain couples TRBV9 to TRBJ2-3, with 7 bases identical to TRBD1. The CDR3 has 16 amino acids. CDR1 is SGDLS, CDR2 YYNGEE, per germline. The junction had 8 bases not matched to a gene; V was cut back by 4 bases and J by 0 bases. The CDR3 coding sequence is TGTGCCAGCAGCCTCCAGACAGGGAAAAGCACAGATACGCAGTATTTT. Translating gives CASSLQTGKSTDTQYF.

The chain links TRBV5-4 to TRBJ2-5; a possible D gene is TRBD2 (6 bases). The V end lost 0 bases, the J end lost 5 bases, and 14 bases lay between the germline ends. The CDR3 runs 15 residues. Germline-derived CDR1 and CDR2 are SGHNT and YYREEE (reference sequence). CDR3: CASSLAGRDWETQYF. The CDR3, as DNA: TGTGCCAGCAGCTTGGCCGGGCGGGACTGGGAGACCCAGTACTTC.

This clone was observed once. The chain uses TRBV21-1 and TRBJ2-7. TRBV21-1 is a documented pseudogene. CDR3 length: 13 amino acids. The CDR3 sequence: CASSIFFSYEQYF. Here the CDR3 DNA reads TGTGCCAGCAGCATTTTTTTCTCCTACGAGCAGTACTTC.

CDR3 nucleotides: TGTGCCAGCAGCTCCCGAGGGACTACCCCTCGGAATGAGCAGTTCTTC. It codes for CASSSRGTTPRNEQFF. The chain combines TRBV7-2 with TRBJ2-1; 7 bases align to TRBD2. Germline V CDR1 and CDR2: SGHTA, FQGNSA. J lost 7 bases, V lost 4 bases, and 13 bases had no gene match. This CDR3 spans 16 amino acids.

V usage is TRBV25-1 and J usage is TRBJ2-1; D is possibly TRBD2 (5 bases). Trimming took off 5 bases at V and 2 bases at J, with 7 bases between the two ends. The CDR3 extends over 13 amino acids. Germline V lookup: CDR1 MGHDK, CDR2 SYGVNS. In DNA form, the CDR3 reads TGTGCCAGCAGTAGCGGCACCTACAATGAGCAGTTCTTC. Translating it yields CASSSGTYNEQFF.

This clone was seen once. The chain joins TRBV27 to TRBJ1-5; unclear D gene. Between the trimmed V and J ends, which lost 2 bases and 7 bases, there was a span of 9 bases. Germline lookup yields CDR1 MNHEY and CDR2 SMNVEV (reference sequence). The CDR3 is 13 residues long. CDR3 in amino acids: CASSLRAEQPQHF. Written as DNA, the CDR3 is TGTGCCAGCAGTTTAAGGGCGGAACAGCCCCAGCATTTT.

This chain joins TRBV5-1 and TRBJ1-5; maybe TRBD1 (6 bases). Between the trimmed V and J ends, which lost 2 bases and 2 bases, there was a span of 17 bases. The CDR3 sequence is 17 residues long. Germline V gene sequence: CDR1 SGHRS, CDR2 YFSETQ. DNA for the CDR3: TGCGCCAGCAGCTTTAGTTGGCGGGGGGCGGGCAATCAGCCCCAGCATTTT. Translated, it gives CASSFSWRGAGNQPQHF.

This rearrangement joins TRBV7-9 to TRBJ1-4, with 7 bases aligning to TRBD1. CDR1 SEHNR and CDR2 FQNEAQ come from the germline V gene (reference sequence). The V segment lost 5 bases and the J segment 8 bases; nucleotides outside the gene matches: 8. The CDR3 extends over 14 amino acids. The CDR3 region has the DNA TGTGCCAGCAGCAACCGGGACAGAGGCGAAAAACTGTTTTTT. Amino acid sequence: CASSNRDRGEKLFF.

V gene TRBV7-2 combines with J gene TRBJ1-1, with 7 bases that match TRBD1. CDR3 length: 16 amino acids. Germline V gene lookup returns CDR1 SGHTA and CDR2 FQGNSA. Germline trimming cut 3 bases from V and 1 base from J; bases unmatched to any gene: 8. Written as DNA, the CDR3 is TGTGCCAGCAGCTTGGTTGGAGGGGGCGCGAACACTGAAGCTTTCTTT. It specifies CASSLVGGGANTEAFF.

The J gene is TRBJ2-7, the V gene TRBV9, with a tentative D call TRBD1 (5 bases). Trimming pared 0 bases from V and 7 bases from J, leaving 14 bases between. Germline V gene sequence: CDR1 SGDLS, CDR2 YYNGEE. The CDR3 loop spans 14 amino acids. The DNA for the CDR3 is TGTGCCAGCAGCGTAGAGCCAGGGTCCGGTGAGCAGTACTTC. Amino acid sequence: CASSVEPGSGEQYF.

This chain joins TRBV6-5 and TRBJ2-2, with TRBD2 identical over 9 bases. Per germline, CDR1 MNHEY and CDR2 SVGAGI. This CDR3 has 14 amino acids. V shed 7 bases, J shed 1 base, and the junction held 1 base outside the gene matches. As DNA, the CDR3 is TGTGCCAGCAAGCGGGAGGTGAACACCGGGGAGCTGTTTTTT. As protein: CASKREVNTGELFF.

This chain links TRBV18 with TRBJ2-1; D remains ambiguous. Germline V lookup: CDR1 KGHSH, CDR2 LQKENI. The CDR3 covers 14 residues. Trimming removed 6 bases from V and 3 bases from J, with 12 bases in between. The CDR3 nucleotides are TGTGCCAGCTCCTCCGCCGGGCGCTACAATGAGCAGTTCTTC. Encoded protein: CASSSAGRYNEQFF.

On this clone: The same CDR3 can be traced to other DNA sequences in this sample. The V gene is TRBV27, the J gene TRBJ2-3, with 8 bases matching TRBD2. Germline assignment: CDR1 MNHEY and CDR2 SMNVEV (reference sequence). The CDR3 is 15 amino acids. Germline trimming cut 2 bases from V and 1 base from J; bases unmatched to any gene: 2. The DNA for the CDR3 is TGTGCCAGCAGTTTAAGCGGGAGAGGCACAGATACGCAGTATTTT. Protein sequence: CASSLSGRGTDTQYF.

This clone was recorded only once. The chain uses TRBV10-3 and TRBJ2-1; the D gene is possibly TRBD2 (5 bases). This CDR3 contains 14 residues. V was trimmed by 4 bases and J by 7 bases, leaving 14 bases between them. Germline V gene lookup returns CDR1 ENHRY and CDR2 SYGVKD. The CDR3 loop is CAISGGRVVNEQFF. CDR3 nucleotides: TGTGCCATCAGTGGTGGGAGAGTGGTAAATGAGCAGTTCTTC.

The chain employs TRBV4-1 and TRBJ2-5; D unresolved. The germline gives CDR1 MGHRA, CDR2 YSYEKL. Trimming left V 1 base short and J 5 bases short, with 8 bases between. This CDR3 comprises 13 residues. Here the CDR3 reads CASSQALVETQYF. DNA of the CDR3: TGCGCCAGCAGCCAAGCCCTGGTGGAGACCCAGTACTTC.

This clone was seen a single time. The chain recombines TRBV10-1 with TRBJ1-2, with D perhaps TRBD1 (6 bases). Trimming pared 5 bases from V and 6 bases from J, leaving 13 bases between. Germline lookup yields CDR1 WNHNN and CDR2 SYGVQD (reference sequence). The CDR3 consists of 13 residues. As DNA, the CDR3 is TGCGCCAGCAGTTATTCGGGGGGCCATGGCTACACCTTC. Amino acids: CASSYSGGHGYTF.

The chain recombines TRBV7-2 with TRBJ2-7; 10 positions match TRBD1. V was pared by 5 bases and J by 5 bases, with 9 bases of the junction left unmatched. CDR3 length: 15 residues. Per germline, CDR1 SGHTA and CDR2 FQGNSA. CDR3 in DNA: TGTGCCAGCAGCCTGTTGGGACAGGGGACCCACGAGCAGTACTTC. Its translation is CASSLLGQGTHEQYF.

J is TRBJ2-7 and V is TRBV5-1; 8 positions agree with TRBD1. V lost 3 bases and J lost 6; bases outside the gene matches: 5. CDR3 length: 13 amino acids. The germline CDR1 and CDR2 sequences are SGHRS and YFSETQ. The CDR3 region is CASSWTGLLEQYF. As DNA, the CDR3 is TGCGCCAGCAGCTGGACAGGGCTACTCGAGCAGTACTTC.

This chain links TRBV11-2 with TRBJ2-5; the match to TRBD1 covers 7 bases. Germline loops: CDR1 SGHAT, CDR2 FQNNGV. CDR3 length: 15 amino acids. After removal of 3 bases from V and 4 bases from J, the junction contained 8 bases not matched to a gene. The CDR3 DNA reads TGTGCCAGCAGCTTGGGAAGACAGGGAGCAGAGACCCAGTACTTC. As protein: CASSLGRQGAETQYF.

V gene TRBV18 combines with J gene TRBJ1-5; 12 bases match TRBD1. Germline CDR1 KGHSH, CDR2 LQKENI. Trimming took 6 bases from V and 6 from J; bases not matched to a gene: 6. The CDR3 consists of 15 residues. In nucleotides, the CDR3 is TGTGCCAGCTCCCGGGGGACAGGGGGCATTCAGCCCCAGCATTTT. As protein: CASSRGTGGIQPQHF.

The chain combines TRBV5-1 with TRBJ2-2; the match to TRBD1 covers 9 bases. The germline V gene has CDR1 SGHRS and CDR2 YFSETQ. Losses at the gene ends were 4 bases for V and 5 bases for J; bases not matched to a gene: 6. The CDR3 loop spans 15 amino acids. CDR3 protein: CASSVGTGNTGELFF. The DNA of the CDR3 is TGCGCCAGCAGCGTAGGGACAGGGAATACCGGGGAGCTGTTTTTT. Full variable domain (rest looked up from reference TRBV5-1 and TRBJ2-2): KAGVTQTPRYLIKTRGQQVTLSCSPISGHRSVSWYQQTPGQGLQFLFEYFSETQRNKGNFPGRFSGRQFSNSRSEMNVSTLELGDSALYLCASSVGTGNTGELFFGEGSRLTVL.

Written as DNA, the CDR3 is TGTGCCAGCACTCCTAGGGACTCAGCGCCCGAGCAGTACTTC. It translates to CASTPRDSAPEQYF. This rearrangement joins TRBV28 to TRBJ2-7, with D possibly being TRBD2 (6 bases). CDR1 MDHEN and CDR2 SYDVKM come from the germline V gene. Trimming took 7 bases from V and 6 from J, leaving 19 bases between them. This CDR3 contains 14 residues. Looking up the rest from reference TRBV28 and TRBJ2-7 gives the full variable domain: DVKVTQSSRYLVKRTGEKVFLECVQDMDHENMFWYRQDPGLGLRLIYFSYDVKMKEKGDIPEGYSVSREKKERFSLILESASTNQTSMYLCASTPRDSAPEQYFGPGTRLTVT.

The rearrangement joins TRBV9 to TRBJ2-2; 7 bases match TRBD2. This CDR3 contains 17 residues. The ends lost 3 bases at V and 4 bases at J; junction bases unmatched: 12. Per germline, CDR1 SGDLS and CDR2 YYNGEE. This CDR3 reads CASSGSRLAESTGELFF. CDR3 nucleotides: TGTGCCAGCAGCGGATCCCGTCTAGCGGAATCCACCGGGGAGCTGTTTTTT.

The CDR3 nucleotides are TGCGCCAGCAGTCAATCTCTCGCGGGAGATGGGGATGAGCAGTTCTTC. Amino acids: CASSQSLAGDGDEQFF. The rearrangement joins TRBV23-1 to TRBJ2-1; the match to TRBD2 covers 7 bases. TRBV23-1 is flagged as an ORF with uncertain function. The CDR3 extends over 16 amino acids. The ends lost 0 bases at V and 8 bases at J; junction bases unmatched: 10.